These T cell receptor beta chains were read from a single sample in a study of blood T cell repertoires in COVID-19. Sequencing used immunoSEQ multiplex PCR; TCRdb keeps in-frame clones, though not all of them. The sample includes some 200,000 clones, 80% to 90% of them seen just once. The sequenced sample consisted of PBMCs or T cells enriched from blood (not recorded which). The receptors stem from a man between 35 and 55 years old who had recovered from COVID-19. Each CDR3 is given with its conserved first and last residue. D genes are given only for firm matches. Expanded clones are given a class, and other clones once, few, many or no size at all.

clone size | J gene | D gene | V gene | CDR3 DNA | CDR3 protein
- | TRBJ1-5 | - | TRBV12-3/TRBV12-4 | TGTGCCAGCAGTTTAAGACTGGATCAGCCCCAGCATTTT | CASSLRLDQPQHF
- | TRBJ1-2 | TRBD1 | TRBV19 | TGTGCCAGTAGTAAGCGACAGGGGGCATCGGCCGGGGGCTACACCTTC | CASSKRQGASAGGYTF
- | TRBJ2-2 | - | TRBV19 | TGTGCCAGTAGCAGGGGTTTAGACACCGGGGAGCTGTTTTTT | CASSRGLDTGELFF
- | TRBJ2-2 | TRBD2 | TRBV12-5 | TGTGCTAGTGGTTTGTCGGCGGGAGAAAACACCGGGGAGCTGTTTTTT | CASGLSAGENTGELFF
- | TRBJ2-6 | - | TRBV11-2 | TGTGCCAGCAGACGGCCAGGGTCAGGGGCCAACGTCCTGACTTTC | CASRRPGSGANVLTF
once | TRBJ1-3 | - | TRBV7-8 | TGTGCCAGCAGCTCCTACGGGAGCTCTGGAAACACCATATATTTT | CASSSYGSSGNTIYF
- | TRBJ2-1 | - | TRBV9 | TGTGCCAGCAGCGTATCCAGGGCCGGTGAGCAGTTCTTC | CASSVSRAGEQFF
- | TRBJ2-3 | TRBD2 | TRBV5-1 | TGCGCCAGCAGCTTGGCTAGCGGGGGCACAGATACGCAGTATTTT | CASSLASGGTDTQYF
- | TRBJ2-1 | TRBD2 | TRBV18 | TGTGCCAGCTCACCACTAACCGCTAGCGGGAGGGGTGAGCAGTTCTTC | CASSPLTASGRGEQFF
- | TRBJ2-1 | TRBD1 | TRBV27 | TGTGCCAGCATCCAACTGACAGGGAAATTTCATGAGCAGTTCTTC | CASIQLTGKFHEQFF
- | TRBJ2-5 | - | TRBV6-5 | TGTGCCACCAGTCCCGGGTGGGAGACCCAGTACTTC | CATSPGWETQYF
once | TRBJ1-4 | TRBD1 | TRBV28 | TGTGCCAGCAGTTTCGGGACAGGAAATGAAAAACTGTTTTTT | CASSFGTGNEKLFF
- | TRBJ2-7 | TRBD2 | TRBV28 | TGTGCCAGTCAGAGGGGCGGGAGCACCTACGAGCAGTACTTC | CASQRGGSTYEQYF
- | TRBJ1-5 | - | TRBV24-1 | TGTGCCGCGGGGGATGGGGGAGGTCAGCCCCAGCATTTT | CAAGDGGGQPQHF
- | TRBJ2-3 | TRBD1 | TRBV2 | TGTGCCAGCACTCAGGGGGCCCTTGATACGCAGTATTTT | CASTQGALDTQYF
- | TRBJ1-5 | - | TRBV3-1/TRBV3-2 | TGTGCCAGCAGCCCTGGGGGCGGGAGTCAGCCCCAGCATTTT | CASSPGGGSQPQHF
- | TRBJ1-2 | TRBD1 | TRBV10-3 | TGTGCCATCAGAGGGGCAGGGGGCGATGGCTACACCTTC | CAIRGAGGDGYTF
- | TRBJ1-2 | - | TRBV10-2 | TGCGCCAGCAAAGAAAGGGGGGGTGGTGGCTACACCTTC | CASKERGGGGYTF
- | TRBJ2-1 | - | TRBV9 | TGTGCCAGCAGCGTCAACCTCGAGCACAGCTCCTACAATGAGCAGTTCTTC | CASSVNLEHSSYNEQFF
many | TRBJ1-2 | - | TRBV5-1 | TGCGCCAGCAGCTTGGCAGGGGTTGGGGGCTACACCTTC | CASSLAGVGGYTF
once | TRBJ2-7 | TRBD2 | TRBV5-8 | TGTGCCAGCAGCCGGGGGGGGGCAGTCTACGAGCAGTACTTC | CASSRGGAVYEQYF
- | TRBJ1-6 | - | TRBV11-1 | TGTGCCAGCAGCTGGACAGAACAGAATTCACCCCTCCACTTT | CASSWTEQNSPLHF
few | TRBJ2-7 | - | TRBV9 | TGTGCCAGCAGCGTAGTACCCAGCTCCTACGAGCAGTACTTC | CASSVVPSSYEQYF
- | TRBJ2-2 | - | TRBV21-1 | TGTGCCAGCAGGCCATCAAAACCTTCAGGGTGGAATGCGAACACCGGGGAGCTGTTTTTT | CASRPSKPSGWNANTGELFF
- | TRBJ1-1 | - | TRBV11-3 | TGTGCCAGCAGCTTCGGGAGAAACACTGAAGCTTTCTTT | CASSFGRNTEAFF
- | TRBJ2-7 | - | TRBV7-3 | TGTGCCAGCGGCAGGGGGGAAGGCTACGAGCAGTACTTC | CASGRGEGYEQYF
- | TRBJ2-1 | - | TRBV7-9 | TGTGCCAGCAGCCCAGGGGATGAGCAGTTCTTC | CASSPGDEQFF
- | TRBJ1-5 | TRBD1 | TRBV2 | TGCGCCAGCAGTGGCGAACAGGGACAGAGCAATCAGCCCCAGCATTTT | CASSGEQGQSNQPQHF
- | TRBJ2-5 | - | TRBV21-1 | TGTGCCAGCAACGGACTAGCGGGAGATAGGGAGACCCAGTACTTC | CASNGLAGDRETQYF
- | TRBJ2-5 | TRBD2 | TRBV5-1 | TGCGCCAGCAATGAGCGGGGGGGCCAAGAGACCCAGTACTTC | CASNERGGQETQYF
- | TRBJ1-4 | - | TRBV2 | TGTGCCAGCCTCCCGGGAATCCACTCTGAAAAACTGTTTTTT | CASLPGIHSEKLFF
- | TRBJ1-1 | - | TRBV2 | TGTGCCAGCAGTGGGGTGGGGGCCCAGAACACTGAAGCTTTCTTT | CASSGVGAQNTEAFF
- | TRBJ2-1 | TRBD2 | TRBV3-1/TRBV3-2 | TGTGCCAGCTGGCGGGAGGGAAATGAGCAGTTCTTC | CASWREGNEQFF
- | TRBJ1-2 | - | TRBV12-5 | TGTGCTAGTGGTCCTCAAGGGGGGGGCTATGGCTACACCTTC | CASGPQGGGYGYTF
once | TRBJ1-1 | TRBD1 | TRBV29-1 | TGCAGCGCATACAGGGGGGGTTTTCGGACTGAAGCTTTCTTT | CSAYRGGFRTEAFF
once | TRBJ2-5 | TRBD2 | TRBV14 | TGTGCCAGCAGCCAAGGGCGGGAGTCCGAGGAGACCCAGTACTTC | CASSQGRESEETQYF
- | TRBJ1-2 | TRBD1 | TRBV10-2 | TGCGCCAGCAGTTTCGACAGGGTGGGCGGCTACACCTTC | CASSFDRVGGYTF
- | TRBJ2-1 | - | TRBV10-1 | TGCGCCAGCAGTAGACAGTCAAGCTCCTACAATGAGCAGTTCTTC | CASSRQSSSYNEQFF
- | TRBJ1-2 | - | TRBV24-1 | TGTGCCACCAGTGATCCATCGGAGAGGGAGGGCTACACCTTC | CATSDPSEREGYTF
once | TRBJ2-1 | TRBD1 | TRBV9 | TGTGCCAGCAGCGTGCTACAGGGGGCTGAGCAGTTCTTC | CASSVLQGAEQFF
- | TRBJ2-1 | TRBD2 | TRBV5-4 | TGTGCCAGCAGCTTGGCCACTAGCGGGAGGAGGAATGAGCAGTTCTTC | CASSLATSGRRNEQFF
- | TRBJ2-5 | - | TRBV2 | TGTGCCAGCAGATCCTACCTCCAAGAGACCCAGTACTTC | CASRSYLQETQYF
once | TRBJ2-1 | - | TRBV12-5 | TGTGCTAGTGGTTTGGAACCCAGCGGAGAGGAGGGCCCCCTAGAAGATGAGCAGTTCTTC | CASGLEPSGEEGPLEDEQFF
- | TRBJ2-1 | - | TRBV4-1 | TGCGCCAGCAGCCAAGAATCCGGGACAAATATTTACAATGAGCAGTTCTTC | CASSQESGTNIYNEQFF